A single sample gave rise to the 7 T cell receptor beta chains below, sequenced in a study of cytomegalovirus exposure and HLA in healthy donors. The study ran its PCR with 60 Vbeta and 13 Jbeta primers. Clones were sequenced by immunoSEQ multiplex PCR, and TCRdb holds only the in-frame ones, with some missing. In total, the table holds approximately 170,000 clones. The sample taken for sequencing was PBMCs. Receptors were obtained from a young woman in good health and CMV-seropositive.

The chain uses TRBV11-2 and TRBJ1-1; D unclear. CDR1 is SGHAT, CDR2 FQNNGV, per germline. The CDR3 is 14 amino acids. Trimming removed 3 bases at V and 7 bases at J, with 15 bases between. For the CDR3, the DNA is TGTGCCAGCAGCTTGTTAAGCGGGCGGCGTGAAGCTTTCTTT. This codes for CASSLLSGRREAFF.

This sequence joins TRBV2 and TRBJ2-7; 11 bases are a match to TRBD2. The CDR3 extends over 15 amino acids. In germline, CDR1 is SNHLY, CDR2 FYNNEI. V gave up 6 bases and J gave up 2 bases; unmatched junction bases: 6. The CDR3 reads CASRGGTSGTYEQYF. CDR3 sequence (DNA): TGTGCCAGCAGGGGGGGGACTAGCGGTACCTACGAGCAGTACTTC.

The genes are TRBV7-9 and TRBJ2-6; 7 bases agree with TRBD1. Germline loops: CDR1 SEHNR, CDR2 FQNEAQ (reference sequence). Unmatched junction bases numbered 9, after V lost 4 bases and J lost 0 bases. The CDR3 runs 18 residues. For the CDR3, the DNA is TGTGCCAGCAGCTATGGGACAGATCCAGGCTCTGGGGCCAACGTCCTGACTTTC. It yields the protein CASSYGTDPGSGANVLTF.

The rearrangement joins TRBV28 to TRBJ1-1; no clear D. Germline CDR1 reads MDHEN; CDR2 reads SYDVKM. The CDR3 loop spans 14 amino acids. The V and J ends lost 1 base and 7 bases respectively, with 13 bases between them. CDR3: CASSLLGRVDEAFF. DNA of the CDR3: TGTGCCAGCAGTTTATTGGGGAGGGTGGATGAAGCTTTCTTT.

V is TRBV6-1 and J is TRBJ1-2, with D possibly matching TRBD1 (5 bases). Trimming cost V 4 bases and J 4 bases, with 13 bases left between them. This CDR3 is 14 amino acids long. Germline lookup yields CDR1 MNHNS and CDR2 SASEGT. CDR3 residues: CASSAAEGFYGYTF. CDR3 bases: TGTGCCAGCAGTGCCGCGGAGGGGTTCTATGGCTACACCTTC.

CDR3 in amino acids: CASSLIGGGPDEQYF. CDR3 DNA sequence: TGTGCCAGCAGCTTAATTGGGGGGGGCCCGGATGAGCAGTACTTC. V and J are TRBV7-2 and TRBJ2-7; D perhaps matches TRBD2 (7 bases). The CDR3 is made up of 15 amino acids. The V gene lost 2 bases and the J gene lost 7 bases, with 18 bases spanning the gap. CDR1 SGHTA and CDR2 FQGNSA come from the germline V gene. The variable domain in full, with the rest retrieved from reference TRBV7-2 and TRBJ2-7, is GAGVSQSPSNKVTEKGKDVELRCDPISGHTALYWYRQSLGQGLEFLIYFQGNSAPDKSGLPSDRFSAERTGGSVSTLTIQRTQQEDSAVYLCASSLIGGGPDEQYFGPGTRLTVT.

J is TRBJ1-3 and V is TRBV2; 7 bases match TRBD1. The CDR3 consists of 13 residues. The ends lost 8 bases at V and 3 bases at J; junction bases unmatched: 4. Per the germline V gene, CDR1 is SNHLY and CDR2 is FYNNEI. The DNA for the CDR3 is TGTGCCAGCGGAGGGGGCTTTGGAAACACCATATATTTT. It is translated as CASGGGFGNTIYF.